This T cell receptor (beta chain) was recorded in a study of response to subunit inactivated influenza vaccine. TCRdb ran MiXCR on the RT-PCR reads and lists one entry per CDR3 protein. In the table there are 600,000 to 850,000 distinct CDR3 sequences, about 14% of which are singletons. Note on this clonotype: Its target is not known.

Trimming removed 6 bases from V and 5 bases from J, with 9 bases in between. The CDR3 covers 12 residues. The study's findings and limits: Authors suggested seasonal influenza vaccinations each recruit few new T cells.

The clonotype originates from a man aged 50 to 59 who received an inactivated influenza vaccine. The chain combines TRBV12-3 or TRBV12-4 with TRBJ2-3, with D perhaps TRBD1 (6 bases). The material was PBMCs from blood, obtained roughly 15 days before vaccination. CDR3 protein: CASRTGLDTQYF. The CDR3 DNA follows: TGTGCCAGCAGAACAGGGCTAGATACGCAGTATTTT.